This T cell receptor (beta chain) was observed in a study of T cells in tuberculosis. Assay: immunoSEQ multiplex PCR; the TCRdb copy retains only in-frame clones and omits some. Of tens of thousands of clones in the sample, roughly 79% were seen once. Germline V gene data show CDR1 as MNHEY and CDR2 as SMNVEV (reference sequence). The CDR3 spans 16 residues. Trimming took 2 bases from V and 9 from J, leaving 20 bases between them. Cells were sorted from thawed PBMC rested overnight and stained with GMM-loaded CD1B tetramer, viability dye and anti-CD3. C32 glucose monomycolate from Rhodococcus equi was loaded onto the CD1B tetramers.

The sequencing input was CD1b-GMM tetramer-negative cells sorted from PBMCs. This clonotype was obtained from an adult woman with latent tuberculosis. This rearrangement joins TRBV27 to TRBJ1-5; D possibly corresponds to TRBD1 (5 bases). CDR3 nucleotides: TGTGCCAGCAGTTTAAGGGCCGGGACTCAGGAAGGGCCCCAGCATTTT. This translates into CASSLRAGTQEGPQHF.